This T cell receptor (beta chain) was recovered during a study of immune cell composition in non-small cell lung cancer. The assay was immunoSEQ multiplex PCR, and TCRdb's table has in-frame clones only and misses some. The sample records some 16,000 clones, 70% to 80% being singletons. The normal lung sample lay at least 3 cm, and maximally far, from the tumour. CDR3 length equals 15 residues. Germline V gene data show CDR1 as LNHDA and CDR2 as SQIVND (reference sequence). V lost 2 bases, J lost 7 bases, and 6 bases stayed unmatched. The same sample was also studied in work on CD4 T cells in lung cancer.

The sample taken for sequencing was non-adjacent lung tissue. The clonotype comes from a human donor with non-small cell lung cancer. This chain links TRBV19 with TRBJ2-1; the match to TRBD2 covers 9 bases. Written as DNA, the CDR3 is TGTGCCAGTAGTATAAGCCTAGCGGGGATGAATGAGCAGTTCTTC. It yields the protein CASSISLAGMNEQFF.